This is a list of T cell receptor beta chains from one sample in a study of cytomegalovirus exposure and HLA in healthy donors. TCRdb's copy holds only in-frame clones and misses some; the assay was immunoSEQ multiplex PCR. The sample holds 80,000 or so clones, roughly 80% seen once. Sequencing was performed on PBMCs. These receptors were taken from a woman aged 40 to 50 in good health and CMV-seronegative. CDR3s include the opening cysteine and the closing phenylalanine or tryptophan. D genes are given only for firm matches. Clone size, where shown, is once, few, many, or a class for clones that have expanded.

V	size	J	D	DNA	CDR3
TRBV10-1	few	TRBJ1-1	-	TGCGCCAGCAGGATGGACAGGAACACTGAAGCTTTCTTT	CASRMDRNTEAFF
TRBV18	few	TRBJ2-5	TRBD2	TGTGCCAGCTCACAGTCTAGCGGGGGAGAGACCCAGTACTTC	CASSQSSGGETQYF
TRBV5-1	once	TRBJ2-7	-	TGCGCCAGCAGCTTGGACACCTACGAGCAGTACTTC	CASSLDTYEQYF
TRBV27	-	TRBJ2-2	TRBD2	TGTGCCAGCAGCCTAGGACTAGCGGGGAACACCGGGGAGCTGTTTTTT	CASSLGLAGNTGELFF
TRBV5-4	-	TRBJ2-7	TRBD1	TGTGCCAGCAGCTCGAAGGGGGCGTCCTACGAGCAGTACTTC	CASSSKGASYEQYF
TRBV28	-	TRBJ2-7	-	TGTGCCAGCAGTTTATTTGGCAGACAGTACGAGCAGTACTTC	CASSLFGRQYEQYF
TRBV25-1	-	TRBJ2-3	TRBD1	TGTGCCAGCAGTCCTTACAGGGGGGGCACAGATACGCAGTATTTT	CASSPYRGGTDTQYF
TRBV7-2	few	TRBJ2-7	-	TGTGCCAGCAGCCCCAGACAGGAACATTCCTACGAGCAGTACTTC	CASSPRQEHSYEQYF
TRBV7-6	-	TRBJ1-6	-	TGTGCCAGCAGCTTAGCGTCTTTCGCGGGGTTTCGGTCACCCCTCCACTTT	CASSLASFAGFRSPLHF
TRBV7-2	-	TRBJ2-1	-	TGTGCCAGCAGCTTAAACTGGAATGAGCAGTTCTTC	CASSLNWNEQFF
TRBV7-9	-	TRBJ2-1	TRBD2	TGTGCCAGCAGCTTAGCTCGAGCGGGGGGGCCGAATGAGCAGTTCTTC	CASSLARAGGPNEQFF
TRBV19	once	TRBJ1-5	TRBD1	TGTGCCAGTAGTTGCGGGACAGCAAAAACCTTAAATCAGCCCCAGCATTTT	CASSCGTAKTLNQPQHF
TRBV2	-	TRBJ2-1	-	TGTGCCAGCAAGGAGTCCTTAAGAGAGCAGTTCTTC	CASKESLREQFF
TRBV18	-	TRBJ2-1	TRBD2	TGTGCCAGCCGTAGAAGCGGGGAATACAATGAGCAGTTCTTC	CASRRSGEYNEQFF
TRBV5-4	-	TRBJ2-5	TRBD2	TGTGCCAGCAGCCCGACGGGGACTAGCGGTCAAGAGACCCAGTACTTC	CASSPTGTSGQETQYF
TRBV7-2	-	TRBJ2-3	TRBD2	TGTGCCAGCAGCTTACAACGGGGGGGCACAGATACGCAGTATTTT	CASSLQRGGTDTQYF
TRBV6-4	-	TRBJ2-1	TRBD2	TGTGCCAGCAGTGACCGAGCCGGGACTAGCGGTCCCAGTCACTACAATGAGCAGTTCTTC	CASSDRAGTSGPSHYNEQFF
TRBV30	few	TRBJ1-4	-	TGTGCCTGTGACAGGTTAAATGAAAAACTGTTTTTT	CACDRLNEKLFF
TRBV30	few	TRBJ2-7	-	TGTGCCTGGAGGCTCCTGGGCAGGCCGCCCCTTTCCTACGAGCAGTACTTC	CAWRLLGRPPLSYEQYF
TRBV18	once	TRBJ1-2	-	TGTGCCAGCTCACCACTGGCACCTTATCCCTATGGCTACACCTTC	CASSPLAPYPYGYTF
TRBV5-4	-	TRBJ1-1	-	TGTGCCAGCAGCTCCTTTTTCGGCAGGGTGGTTCGAAACACTGAAGCTTTCTTT	CASSSFFGRVVRNTEAFF
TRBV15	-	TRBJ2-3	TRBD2	TGTGCCACCAGCAGAGATTTAGCGGGAGTGGCAGATACGCAGTATTTT	CATSRDLAGVADTQYF
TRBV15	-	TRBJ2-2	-	TGTGCCACCAGCTTACTTTGGGGGGAGGGGGTTTTGAACACCGGGGAGCTGTTTTTT	CATSLLWGEGVLNTGELFF
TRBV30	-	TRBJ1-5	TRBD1	TGTGCCTGGAGTCGACCGGACAGGGGAGGATTCAATCAGCCCCAGCATTTT	CAWSRPDRGGFNQPQHF
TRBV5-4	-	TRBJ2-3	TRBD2	TGTGCCAGCAGCTTGGCGGCGGGGGGCAACACAGATACGCAGTATTTT	CASSLAAGGNTDTQYF
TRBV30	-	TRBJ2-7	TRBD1	TGTGCCTGGACCGGGACAGGGCGTTCCTACGAGCAGTACTTC	CAWTGTGRSYEQYF
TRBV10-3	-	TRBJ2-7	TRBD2	TGTGCCATCAGGACAGCGGGAGACGTCGACGAGCAGTACTTC	CAIRTAGDVDEQYF
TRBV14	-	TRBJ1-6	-	TGTGCCAGCAGCAATCGGGAAAGTTCACCCCTCCACTTT	CASSNRESSPLHF
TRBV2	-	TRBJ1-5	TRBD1	TGTGCCAGCAGTGAAGACAGGGGGCACAATCAGCCCCAGCATTTT	CASSEDRGHNQPQHF
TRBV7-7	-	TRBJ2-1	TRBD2	TGTGCTAGCAGCCCTTATAGCGGGGGGGAGAATGAGCAGTTCTTC	CASSPYSGGENEQFF
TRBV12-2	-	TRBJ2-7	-	TGTGCAAGTCGCTTAGTCGGGGGTAGCGCCTACGAGCAGTACTTC	CASRLVGGSAYEQYF
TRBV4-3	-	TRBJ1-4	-	TGCGCCAGCAGCCATAGTTTGGTGGGGGGAGAAAAACTGTTTTTT	CASSHSLVGGEKLFF
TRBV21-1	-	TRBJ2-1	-	TGTGCCAGCAGCAAGGGACTAGCGTTAGACAATGAGCAGTTCTTC	CASSKGLALDNEQFF
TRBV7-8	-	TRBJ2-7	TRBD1	TGTGCCAGCAGCTGGACAGGGAAATACGAGCAGTACTTC	CASSWTGKYEQYF
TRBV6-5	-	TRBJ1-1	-	TGTGCCAGCAGTTACCGGGGAGCTGAAGCTTTCTTT	CASSYRGAEAFF
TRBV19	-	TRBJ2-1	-	TGTGCCAGTAGTATGGACAGCTCCTACAATGAGCAGTTCTTC	CASSMDSSYNEQFF
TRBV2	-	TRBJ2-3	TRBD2	TGTGCCAGCAGTGAAGTGGATCTCTGGGGGGGAGGAGGGAAGGATACGCAGTATTTT	CASSEVDLWGGGGKDTQYF